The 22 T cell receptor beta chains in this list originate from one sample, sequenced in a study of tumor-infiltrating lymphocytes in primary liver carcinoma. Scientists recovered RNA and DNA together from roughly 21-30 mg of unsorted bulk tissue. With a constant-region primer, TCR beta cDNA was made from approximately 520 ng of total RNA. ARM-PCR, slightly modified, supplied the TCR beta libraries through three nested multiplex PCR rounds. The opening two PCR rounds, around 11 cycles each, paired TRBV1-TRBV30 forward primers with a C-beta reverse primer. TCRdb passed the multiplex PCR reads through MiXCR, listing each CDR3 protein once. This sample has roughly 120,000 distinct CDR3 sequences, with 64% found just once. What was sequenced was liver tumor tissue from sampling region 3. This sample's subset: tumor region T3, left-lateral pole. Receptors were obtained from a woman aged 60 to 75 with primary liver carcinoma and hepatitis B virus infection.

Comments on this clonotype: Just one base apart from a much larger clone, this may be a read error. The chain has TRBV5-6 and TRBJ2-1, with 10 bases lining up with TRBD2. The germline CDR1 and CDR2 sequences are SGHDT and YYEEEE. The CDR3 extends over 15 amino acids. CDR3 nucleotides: TGTACCAGCAGCCCTAGCGGGAGAACCTACAATGAGCAGTTCTTC. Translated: CTSSPSGRTYNEQFF.

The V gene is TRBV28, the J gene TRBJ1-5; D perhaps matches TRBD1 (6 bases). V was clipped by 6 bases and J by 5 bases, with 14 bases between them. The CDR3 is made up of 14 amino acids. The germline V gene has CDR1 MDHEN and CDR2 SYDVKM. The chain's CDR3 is CASSPSGAHQPQHF. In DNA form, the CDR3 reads TGTGCCAGCAGCCCGTCGGGGGCGCATCAGCCCCAGCATTTT.

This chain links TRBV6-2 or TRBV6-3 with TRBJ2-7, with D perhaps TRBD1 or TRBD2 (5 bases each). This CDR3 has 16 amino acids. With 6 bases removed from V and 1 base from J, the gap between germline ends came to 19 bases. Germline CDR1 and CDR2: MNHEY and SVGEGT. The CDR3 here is CASSFALAGKSYEQYF. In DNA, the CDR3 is TGTGCCAGCAGCTTCGCCCTAGCAGGGAAGTCCTACGAGCAGTACTTC.

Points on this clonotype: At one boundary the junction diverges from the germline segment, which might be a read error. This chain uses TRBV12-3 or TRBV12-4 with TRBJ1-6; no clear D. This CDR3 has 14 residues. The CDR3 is CASSFEQKSSLLHF. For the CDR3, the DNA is TGTGCCAGCAGTTTTGAACAGAAGAGTTCACTCCTCCACTTT.

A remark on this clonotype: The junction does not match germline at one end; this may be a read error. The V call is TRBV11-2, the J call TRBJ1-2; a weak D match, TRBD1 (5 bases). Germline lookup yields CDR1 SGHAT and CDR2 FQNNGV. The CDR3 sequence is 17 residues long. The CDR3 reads CASSLDPIRELHYGYTF. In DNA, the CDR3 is TGCGCCAGCAGCTTAGATCCGATCAGGGAGCTGCACTATGGCTACACCTTC.

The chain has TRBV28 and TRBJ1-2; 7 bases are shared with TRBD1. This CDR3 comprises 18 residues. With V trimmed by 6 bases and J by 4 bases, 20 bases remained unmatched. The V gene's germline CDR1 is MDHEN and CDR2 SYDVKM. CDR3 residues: CASSPSGWTTRGPYGYTF. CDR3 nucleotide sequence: TGTGCCAGCAGCCCCAGTGGGTGGACCACAAGGGGGCCCTATGGCTACACCTTC.

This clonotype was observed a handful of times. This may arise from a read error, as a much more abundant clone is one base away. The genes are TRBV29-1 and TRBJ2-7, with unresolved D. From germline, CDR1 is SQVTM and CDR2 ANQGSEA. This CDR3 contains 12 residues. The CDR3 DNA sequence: TGCGGCGTTGAGGACGGGTCCTACGAGCAGTACTTC. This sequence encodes CGVEDGSYEQYF.

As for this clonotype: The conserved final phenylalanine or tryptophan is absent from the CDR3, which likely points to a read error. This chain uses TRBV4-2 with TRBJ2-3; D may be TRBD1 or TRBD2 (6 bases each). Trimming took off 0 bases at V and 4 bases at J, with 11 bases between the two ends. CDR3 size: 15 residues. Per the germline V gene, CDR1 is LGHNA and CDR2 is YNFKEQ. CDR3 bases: TGTGCCAGCAGCCAAGAGGAGGGGGGCTCAGATACGCAGTATCTA. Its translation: CASSQEEGGSDTQYL.

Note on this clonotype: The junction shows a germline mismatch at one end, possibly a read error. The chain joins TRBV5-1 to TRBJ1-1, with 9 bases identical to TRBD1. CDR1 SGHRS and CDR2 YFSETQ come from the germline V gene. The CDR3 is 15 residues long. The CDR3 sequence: CASSAGTGSATEALF. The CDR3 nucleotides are TGCGCCAGCAGCGCCGGGACAGGGTCGGCCACTGAAGCTTTATTT. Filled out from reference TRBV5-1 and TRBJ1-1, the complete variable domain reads KAGVTQTPRYLIKTRGQQVTLSCSPISGHRSVSWYQQTPGQGLQFLFEYFSETQRNKGNFPGRFSGRQFSNSRSEMNVSTLELGDSALYLCASSAGTGSATEALFGQGTRLTVV.

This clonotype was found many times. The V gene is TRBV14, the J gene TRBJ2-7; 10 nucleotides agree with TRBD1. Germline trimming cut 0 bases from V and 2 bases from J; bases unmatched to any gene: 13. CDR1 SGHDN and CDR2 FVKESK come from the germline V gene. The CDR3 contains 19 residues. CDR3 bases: TGTGCCAGCAGCCAAGATCCGACCGGCATCGACAGGGGGCCCTACGAGCAGTACTTC. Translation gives CASSQDPTGIDRGPYEQYF.

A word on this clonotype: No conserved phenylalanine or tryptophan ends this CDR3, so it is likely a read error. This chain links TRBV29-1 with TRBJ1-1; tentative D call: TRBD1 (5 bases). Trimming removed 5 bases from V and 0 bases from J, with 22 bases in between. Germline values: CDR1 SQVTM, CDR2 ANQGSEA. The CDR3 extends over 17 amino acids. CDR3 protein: CSVFLRGRSPMNTEAFL. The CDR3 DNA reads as TGCAGCGTTTTCCTTCGGGGCAGGAGCCCCATGAACACTGAAGCTTTCCTT.

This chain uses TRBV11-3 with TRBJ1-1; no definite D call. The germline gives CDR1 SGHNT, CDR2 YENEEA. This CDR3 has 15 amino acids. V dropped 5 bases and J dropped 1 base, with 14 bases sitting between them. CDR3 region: CASSPPHGSNTEAFF. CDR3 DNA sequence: TGTGCCAGCAGCCCCCCACACGGCTCGAACACTGAAGCTTTCTTT.

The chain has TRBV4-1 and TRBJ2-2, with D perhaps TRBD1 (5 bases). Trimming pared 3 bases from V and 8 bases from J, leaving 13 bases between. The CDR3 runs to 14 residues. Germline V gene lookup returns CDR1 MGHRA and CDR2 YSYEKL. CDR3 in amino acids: CASSHADSPGELFF. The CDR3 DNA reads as TGCGCCAGCAGCCATGCCGACAGTCCGGGGGAGCTGTTTTTT.

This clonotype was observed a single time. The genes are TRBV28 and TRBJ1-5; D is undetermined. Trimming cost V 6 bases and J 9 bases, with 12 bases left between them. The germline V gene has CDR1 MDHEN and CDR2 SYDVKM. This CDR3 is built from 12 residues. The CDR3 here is CASRPTSRPQHF. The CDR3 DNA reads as TGTGCCAGCAGACCCACCTCGCGGCCCCAGCATTTT. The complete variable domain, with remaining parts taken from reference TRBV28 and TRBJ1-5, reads DVKVTQSSRYLVKRTGEKVFLECVQDMDHENMFWYRQDPGLGLRLIYFSYDVKMKEKGDIPEGYSVSREKKERFSLILESASTNQTSMYLCASRPTSRPQHFGDGTRLSIL.

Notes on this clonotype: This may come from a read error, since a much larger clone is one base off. CDR3: CARSPRQAQHF. The CDR3 nucleotides are TGTGCCAGAAGCCCCCGCCAGGCCCAGCATTTT. The rearrangement links TRBV14 to TRBJ1-5, with D hard to call. Germline V gene lookup returns CDR1 SGHDN and CDR2 FVKESK. CDR3 length equals 11 residues.

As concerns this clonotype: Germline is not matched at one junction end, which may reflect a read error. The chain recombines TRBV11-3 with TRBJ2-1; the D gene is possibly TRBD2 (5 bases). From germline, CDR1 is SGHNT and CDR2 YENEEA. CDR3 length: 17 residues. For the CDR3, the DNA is TGTGCCAGCAGCTCCCGGGGTGTGCGGACCATGGGCAATGAACAGTTCTTC. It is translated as CASSSRGVRTMGNEQFF.

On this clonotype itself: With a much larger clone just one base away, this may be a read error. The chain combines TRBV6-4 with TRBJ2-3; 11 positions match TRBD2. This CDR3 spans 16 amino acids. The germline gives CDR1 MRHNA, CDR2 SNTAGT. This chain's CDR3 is CASSDSSGRGTDMQYF. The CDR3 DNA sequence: TGTGCCAGCAGTGACTCTAGCGGGAGGGGAACAGATATGCAGTATTTT.

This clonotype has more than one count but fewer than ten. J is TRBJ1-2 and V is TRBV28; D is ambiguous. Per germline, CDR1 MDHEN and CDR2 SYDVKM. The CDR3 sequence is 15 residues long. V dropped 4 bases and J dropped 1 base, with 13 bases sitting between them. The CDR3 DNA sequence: TGTGCCAGCAGTTCCCCCTCCGACGGTAACTATGGCTACACCTTC. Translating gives CASSSPSDGNYGYTF.

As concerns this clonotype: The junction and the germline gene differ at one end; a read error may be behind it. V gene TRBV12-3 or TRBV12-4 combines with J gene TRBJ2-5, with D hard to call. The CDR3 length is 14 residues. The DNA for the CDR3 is TGTGCCAGCAGCGACCCTCCCACACAAGGGACCCAGTACTTC. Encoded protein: CASSDPPTQGTQYF.

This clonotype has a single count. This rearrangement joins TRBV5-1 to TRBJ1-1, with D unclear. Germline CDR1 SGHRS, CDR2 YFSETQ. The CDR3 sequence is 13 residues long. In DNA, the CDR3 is TGCACCTGTGGCTTGGATAGGGCCACTGAAGCTTTCTTT. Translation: CTCGLDRATEAFF.

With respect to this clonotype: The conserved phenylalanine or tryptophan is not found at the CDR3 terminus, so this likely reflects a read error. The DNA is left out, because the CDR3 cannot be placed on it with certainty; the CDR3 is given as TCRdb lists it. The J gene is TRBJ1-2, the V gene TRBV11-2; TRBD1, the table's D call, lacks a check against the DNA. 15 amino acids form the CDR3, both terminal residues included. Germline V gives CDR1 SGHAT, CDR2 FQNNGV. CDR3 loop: CASSLTIQGDGGYAL.

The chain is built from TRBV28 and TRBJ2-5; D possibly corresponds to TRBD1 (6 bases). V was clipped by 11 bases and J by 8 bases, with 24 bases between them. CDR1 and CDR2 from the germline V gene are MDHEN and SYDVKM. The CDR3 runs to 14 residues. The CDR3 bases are TGTGCCCCACATTCCGGGGACACCCGAGATACCCAGTACTTC. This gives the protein CAPHSGDTRDTQYF.